The 8 T cell receptor beta chains below all came from one sample that was sequenced in a study of blood T cell repertoires in COVID-19. Libraries were prepared by immunoSEQ multiplex PCR; TCRdb keeps only in-frame clonotypes and omits some of them. The repertoire holds over 200,000 clones, with about 90% as singletons. The material sequenced was peripheral blood. These receptors were collected from a man aged 40-49 years with active or convalescent COVID-19.

The chain combines TRBV19 with TRBJ2-1; 12 positions agree with TRBD1. V lost 6 bases and J lost 8; bases outside the gene matches: 11. This CDR3 contains 16 residues. Germline V gene sequence: CDR1 LNHDA, CDR2 SQIVND (reference sequence). DNA of the CDR3: TGTGCCAGTAGACCGGCGGGGACAGGGGGCTGGGATGAGCAGTTCTTC. Protein: CASRPAGTGGWDEQFF.

The chain is built from TRBV9 and TRBJ2-2; no clear D. The V gene's germline CDR1 is SGDLS and CDR2 YYNGEE. V was clipped by 3 bases and J by 3 bases, with 9 bases between them. The length of the CDR3 is 14 residues. The CDR3 spells CASSDGPYTGELFF. CDR3 in DNA: TGTGCCAGCAGCGATGGCCCTTACACCGGGGAGCTGTTTTTT.

This sequence joins TRBV27 and TRBJ2-3; 14 bases are a match to TRBD2. The CDR3 has 16 amino acids. Germline trimming cut 6 bases from V and 7 bases from J; bases unmatched to any gene: 9. CDR1 and CDR2 (germline): MNHEY, SMNVEV (reference sequence). This CDR3 is CASRVSTSGGENTQYF. The CDR3 nucleotides read TGTGCCAGCAGGGTCTCGACTAGCGGGGGGGAAAATACGCAGTATTTT.

The chain carries TRBV5-4 and TRBJ2-7; 12 nucleotides match TRBD2. The germline V gene has CDR1 SGHNT and CDR2 YYREEE (reference sequence). The CDR3 consists of 15 residues. V was pared by 0 bases and J by 3 bases, with 1 base of the junction left unmatched. The CDR3 nucleotides are TGTGCCAGCAGCTTGGCTAGCGGGAGGGGCTACGAGCAGTACTTC. Encoded protein: CASSLASGRGYEQYF.

The rearrangement links TRBV7-3 to TRBJ2-2; 8 nucleotides agree with TRBD1. CDR3 length equals 22 residues. V lost 7 bases and J lost 3; bases outside the gene matches: 28. From germline, CDR1 is SGHTA and CDR2 FQGTGA. CDR3 residues: CASIGVGESRTATGEDTGELFF. Written as DNA, the CDR3 is TGTGCCAGCATCGGAGTTGGTGAAAGTAGAACGGCGACAGGGGAAGACACCGGGGAGCTGTTTTTT. The full variable domain, its missing parts supplied by reference TRBV7-3 and TRBJ2-2, is GAGVSQTPSNKVTEKGKYVELRCDPISGHTALYWYRQSLGQGPEFLIYFQGTGAADDSGLPNDRFFAVRPEGSVSTLKIQRTERGDSAVYLCASIGVGESRTATGEDTGELFFGEGSRLTVL.

V usage is TRBV12-3 or TRBV12-4 and J usage is TRBJ2-5, with D perhaps matching TRBD2 (5 bases). The germline V and J ends were trimmed by 3 bases and 1 base, with 6 bases remaining between them. This CDR3 has 13 amino acids. The CDR3 protein is CASSFGSQETQYF. CDR3 DNA: TGTGCCAGCAGTTTTGGGAGCCAAGAGACCCAGTACTTC.

The rearrangement links TRBV24-1 to TRBJ2-5; 7 nucleotides match TRBD2. CDR3 length: 15 residues. Trimming cost V 5 bases and J 1 base; bases outside gene matches: 6. Per germline, CDR1 KGHDR and CDR2 SFDVKD. DNA for the CDR3: TGTGCCACCAGTGCCAGCGGGGCAGCCCAAGAGACCCAGTACTTC. It codes for CATSASGAAQETQYF.

The chain has TRBV2 and TRBJ1-5; the D is unclear. This CDR3 is 15 amino acids long. CDR1 SNHLY and CDR2 FYNNEI come from the germline V gene. V was trimmed by 5 bases and J by 0 bases, leaving 11 bases between them. The CDR3 nucleotides are TGTGCCAGCAGTAAAGGGAGGGATAGCAATCAGCCCCAGCATTTT. It encodes CASSKGRDSNQPQHF. Full variable domain (remainder filled in from reference TRBV2 and TRBJ1-5): EPEVTQTPSHQVTQMGQEVILRCVPISNHLYFYWYRQILGQKVEFLVSFYNNEISEKSEIFDDQFSVERPDGSNFTLKIRSTKLEDSAMYFCASSKGRDSNQPQHFGDGTRLSIL.